This T cell receptor beta chain stems from a study of Graves' ophthalmopathy and Graves' hyperthyroidism. About the study: The authors collected peripheral blood at initial diagnosis, before any treatment.

Whole-study findings and limits: Blood also contained most of the expanded thyroid clonotypes above 0.001 frequency. Researchers report that a 13-signature model separated ophthalmopathy from stable hyperthyroidism, posting roughly 90% sensitivity and 65% to 82% specificity.

On this clonotype: Its matching antigen is unknown.

From RNA, the CDR3 regions of TCR beta chains were amplified and sequenced. Second-round multiplex PCR followed a first-round RT-PCR using HTBI primers. Using its own MiXCR run on the multiplex PCR reads, TCRdb lists one record per CDR3 protein. The data show hundreds of thousands of distinct CDR3 sequences, around 40% seen once. Germline values: CDR1 SQVTM, CDR2 ANQGSEA. The CDR3 has 14 residues. Ophthalmopathy in the donors was of moderate-to-severe activity, with CAS ≥3, NOSPECS ≥4 and duration under 3 months. J is TRBJ2-5 and V is TRBV29-1, with TRBD1 identical over 9 bases. The J call could be wrong; TRBJ2-1 is a better fit for the DNA end. Material: peripheral blood. The receptor comes from an adult man with Graves' ophthalmopathy. In DNA form, the CDR3 reads TGCAGCGTTGACCGGGACAGGGACTACAATGAGCAGTTCTTC. Translation: CSVDRDRDYNEQFF.